This record covers a single T cell receptor beta chain. Its antigen is unidentified. Profiling relied on immunoSEQ multiplex PCR, and the TCRdb table lists in-frame clones only, not all of them. The profile shows around 120,000 clones, almost 95% of them singletons. The sample belongs to a study of Tregs in tolerant kidney transplant recipients. Broader study findings: Few patients were studied, so findings need validation in larger groups. The most relevant donor-specific Treg TCRbeta repertoire apparently came from expansion with activated donor B cells.

CDR1 SGHAT and CDR2 FQNNGV come from the germline V gene. The CDR3 is made up of 12 amino acids. J lost 9 bases, V lost 5 bases, and 4 bases had no gene match. The receptor comes from a human donor in good health. The genes are TRBV11-2 and TRBJ2-1; 7 nucleotides line up with TRBD1. The sample was CD4+ T cells from blood. CDR3: CASSVQGIEQFF. The CDR3 nucleotides read TGTGCCAGCAGCGTACAGGGGATTGAGCAGTTCTTC.